Below are 5 T cell receptor beta chains sequenced from a single sample in a study of blood T cell repertoires in COVID-19. The protocol was immunoSEQ multiplex PCR, while the TCRdb copy is restricted to in-frame clones and leaves out a portion. The sample lists about 100,000 clones, more than 65% occurring once. Input material: peripheral blood. All receptors derive from a woman of 80 years or more with active or convalescent COVID-19.

The V call is TRBV6-6, the J call TRBJ1-5, with D possibly TRBD1 on 6 matching bases. Per germline, CDR1 MNHNY and CDR2 SVGAGI (reference sequence). Trimming shortened V by 6 bases and J by 1 base, and 13 bases separated the two germline ends. There are 15 residues in the CDR3. CDR3 DNA sequence: TGTGCCAGCAGCTGGGGCAGGGGCAGCAATCAGCCCCAGCATTTT. Encoded protein: CASSWGRGSNQPQHF.

This clone showed up just a few times. The CDR3 bases are TGTGCCAGCAGCTTAGCAAGGAGCGGGAGCTCCTACGAGCAGTACTTC. Translating gives CASSLARSGSSYEQYF. The gene calls are TRBV7-6 and TRBJ2-7, with TRBD2 identical over 8 bases. The CDR3 runs to 16 residues. Germline lookup yields CDR1 SGHVS and CDR2 FNYEAQ. Trimming at V came to 0 bases and at J to 0 bases, leaving 4 bases not matched to a gene. The entire variable domain, with the rest obtained from reference TRBV7-6 and TRBJ2-7, is as follows: GAGVSQSPRYKVTKRGQDVALRCDPISGHVSLYWYRQALGQGPEFLTYFNYEAQQDKSGLPNDRFSAERPEGSISTLTIQRTEQRDSAMYRCASSLARSGSSYEQYFGPGTRLTVT.

The chain joins TRBV6-5 to TRBJ2-3; D gene unclear. The V gene's germline CDR1 is MNHEY and CDR2 SVGAGI. With 0 bases removed from V and 2 bases from J, the gap between germline ends came to 6 bases. This CDR3 has 14 residues. CDR3 in amino acids: CASSYSLPTDTQYF. In nucleotides, the CDR3 is TGTGCCAGCAGTTACTCACTGCCCACAGATACGCAGTATTTT.

The V gene is TRBV11-2, the J gene TRBJ2-5; D might be TRBD2 (6 bases). V lost 3 bases and J 5 bases, leaving 10 bases between the germline ends. CDR3 length: 13 residues. CDR1 is SGHAT and CDR2 is FQNNGV in the germline V gene. The CDR3: CASSFSLAETQYF. The CDR3 coding sequence is TGTGCCAGCAGCTTTTCCCTAGCGGAGACCCAGTACTTC.

Concerning this clone itself: This specimen includes other DNA sequences encoding the same CDR3. This sequence joins TRBV5-1 and TRBJ2-1; D is uncertain. V lost 0 bases, J lost 0 bases, and 10 bases lay in between. The CDR3 sequence is 16 residues long. CDR1 and CDR2 from the germline V gene are SGHRS and YFSETQ. CDR3 sequence reads: CASSLAGGSSYNEQFF. CDR3 coding DNA: TGCGCCAGCAGCTTGGCCGGCGGAAGCTCCTACAATGAGCAGTTCTTC. Complete variable domain (other parts from reference TRBV5-1 and TRBJ2-1): KAGVTQTPRYLIKTRGQQVTLSCSPISGHRSVSWYQQTPGQGLQFLFEYFSETQRNKGNFPGRFSGRQFSNSRSEMNVSTLELGDSALYLCASSLAGGSSYNEQFFGPGTRLTVL.